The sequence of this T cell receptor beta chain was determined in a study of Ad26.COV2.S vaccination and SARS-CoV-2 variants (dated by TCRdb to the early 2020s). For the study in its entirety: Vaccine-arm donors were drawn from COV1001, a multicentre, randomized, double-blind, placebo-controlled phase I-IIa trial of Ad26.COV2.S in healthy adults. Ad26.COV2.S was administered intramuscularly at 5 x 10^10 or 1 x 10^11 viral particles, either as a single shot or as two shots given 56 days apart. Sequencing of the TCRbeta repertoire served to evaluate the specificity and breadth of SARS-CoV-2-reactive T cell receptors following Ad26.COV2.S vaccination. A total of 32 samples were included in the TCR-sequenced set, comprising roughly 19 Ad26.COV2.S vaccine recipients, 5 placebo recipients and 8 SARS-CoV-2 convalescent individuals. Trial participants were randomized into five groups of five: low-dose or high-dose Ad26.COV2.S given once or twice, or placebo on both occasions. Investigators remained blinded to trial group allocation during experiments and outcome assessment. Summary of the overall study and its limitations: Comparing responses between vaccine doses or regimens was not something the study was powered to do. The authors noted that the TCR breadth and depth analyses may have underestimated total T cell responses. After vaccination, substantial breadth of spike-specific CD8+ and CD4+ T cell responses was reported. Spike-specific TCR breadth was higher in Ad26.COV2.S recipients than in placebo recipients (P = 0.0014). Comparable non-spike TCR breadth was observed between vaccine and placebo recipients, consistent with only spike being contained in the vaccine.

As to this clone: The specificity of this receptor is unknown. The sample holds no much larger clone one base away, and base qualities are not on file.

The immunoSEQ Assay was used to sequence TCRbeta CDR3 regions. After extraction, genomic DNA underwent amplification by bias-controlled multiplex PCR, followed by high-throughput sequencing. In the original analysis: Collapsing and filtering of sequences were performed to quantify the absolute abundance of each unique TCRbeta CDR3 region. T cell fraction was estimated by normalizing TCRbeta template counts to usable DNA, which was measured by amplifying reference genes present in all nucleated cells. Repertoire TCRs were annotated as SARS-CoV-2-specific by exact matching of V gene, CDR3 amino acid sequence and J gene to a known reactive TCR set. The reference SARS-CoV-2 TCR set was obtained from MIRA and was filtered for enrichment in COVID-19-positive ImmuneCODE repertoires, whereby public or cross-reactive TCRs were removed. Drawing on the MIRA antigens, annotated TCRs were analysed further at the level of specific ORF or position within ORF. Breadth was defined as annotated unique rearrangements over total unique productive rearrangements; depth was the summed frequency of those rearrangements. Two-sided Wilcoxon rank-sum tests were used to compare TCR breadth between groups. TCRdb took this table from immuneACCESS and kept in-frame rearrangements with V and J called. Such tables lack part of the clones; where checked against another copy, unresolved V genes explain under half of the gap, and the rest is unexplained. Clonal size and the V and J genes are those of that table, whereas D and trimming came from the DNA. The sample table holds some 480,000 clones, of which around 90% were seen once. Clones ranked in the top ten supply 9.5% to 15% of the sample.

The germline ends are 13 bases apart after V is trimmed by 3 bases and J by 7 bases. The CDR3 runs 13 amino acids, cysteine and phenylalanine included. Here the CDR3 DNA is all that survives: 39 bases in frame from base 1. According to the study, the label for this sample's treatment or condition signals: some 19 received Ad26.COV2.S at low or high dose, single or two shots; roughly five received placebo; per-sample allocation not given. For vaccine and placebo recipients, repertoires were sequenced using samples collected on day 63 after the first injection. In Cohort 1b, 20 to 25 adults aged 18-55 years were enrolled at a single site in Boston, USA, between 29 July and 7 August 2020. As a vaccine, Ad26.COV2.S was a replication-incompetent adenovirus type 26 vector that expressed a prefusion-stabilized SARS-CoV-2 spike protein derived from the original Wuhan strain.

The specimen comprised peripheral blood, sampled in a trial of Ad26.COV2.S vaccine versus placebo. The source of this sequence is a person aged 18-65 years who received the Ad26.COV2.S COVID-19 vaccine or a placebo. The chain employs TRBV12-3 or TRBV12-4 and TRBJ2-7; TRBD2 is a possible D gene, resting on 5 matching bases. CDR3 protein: CASSLAGSGEQYF. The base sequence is TGTGCCAGCAGTTTGGCAGGTTCGGGGGAGCAGTACTTC.